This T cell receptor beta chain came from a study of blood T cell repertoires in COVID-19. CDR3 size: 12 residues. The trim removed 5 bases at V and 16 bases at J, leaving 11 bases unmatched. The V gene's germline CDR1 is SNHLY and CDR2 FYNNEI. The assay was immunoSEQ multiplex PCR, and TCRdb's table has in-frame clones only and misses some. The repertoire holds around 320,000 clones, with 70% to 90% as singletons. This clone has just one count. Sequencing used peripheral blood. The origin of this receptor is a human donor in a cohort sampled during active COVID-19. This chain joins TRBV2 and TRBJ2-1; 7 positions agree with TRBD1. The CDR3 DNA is TGTGCCAGCAGTCACCTCCGGGACAGCGCTTTCTTC. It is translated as CASSHLRDSAFF.